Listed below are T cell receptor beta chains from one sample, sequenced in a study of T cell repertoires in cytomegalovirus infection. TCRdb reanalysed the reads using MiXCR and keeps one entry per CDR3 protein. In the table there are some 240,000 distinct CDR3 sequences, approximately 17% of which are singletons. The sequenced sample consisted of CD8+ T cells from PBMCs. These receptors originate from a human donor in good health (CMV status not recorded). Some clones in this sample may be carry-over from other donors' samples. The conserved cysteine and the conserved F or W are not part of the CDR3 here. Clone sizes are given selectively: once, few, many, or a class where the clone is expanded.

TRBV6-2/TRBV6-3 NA ASSYSRLAGGDTDTQY
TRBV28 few ASNLPGRPED
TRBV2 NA ASTNPHLSGGNTDTQY
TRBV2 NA ASRSIPGETRTDTQY
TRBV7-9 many AIRGSTGELF
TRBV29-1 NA SVDEGVTDTQY
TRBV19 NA ASSIEGSYNEQF
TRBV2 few ASSGRGHEQY
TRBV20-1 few SASPPDRVPKY
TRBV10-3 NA AISEPDAVVYNEQF
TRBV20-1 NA SARPGGFYEQY
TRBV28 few AHSSSYEQY
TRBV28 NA ASSLRTGVTEAF
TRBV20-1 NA SAHLTGQPQH
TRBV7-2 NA ASSFRAGNSYEQY
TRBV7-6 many ASSLSAGTERYEQY
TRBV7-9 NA ASSLVPRTPYNEQF
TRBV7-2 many ASSLGGGGARVDTQY
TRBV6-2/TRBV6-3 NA ASSYSKGLVTDIQY
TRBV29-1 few SVPAGAENIQY
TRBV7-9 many ASSLAGGFTDTQY
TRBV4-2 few ASSQDRNTNYGYT
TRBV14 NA ASSGGGPNSYNEQF
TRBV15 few ATSPSHGSSYGYT
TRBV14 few ASSPHANYGYT
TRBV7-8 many AGTTGAYTGELF
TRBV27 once ASRGRLAKNIQY
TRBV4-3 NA ASSQGPGQSSYNEQF
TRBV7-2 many ASSLVQGSSYEQY
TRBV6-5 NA ASRDLFRSYGYT
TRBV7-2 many ATQTSPGGSTDTQY
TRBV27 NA ASSSLTGGRVENIQY
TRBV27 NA ASSLQGQKAF
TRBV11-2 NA ASSLFLAGGNEQF